The 21 T cell receptor beta chains below were found in one sample sequenced in a study of T cell repertoires in cytomegalovirus infection. No antigens are known for them. MiXCR, run by TCRdb on the reads, gives a single entry per CDR3 protein. The sample has about 830,000 distinct CDR3 sequences, 30% to 35% seen once. The source was cultured CD8+ T cells from PBMCs, collected from culture after CMV antigen stimulation. These receptors were taken from a human donor in good health (CMV status not recorded). Some clones in this sample may be carry-over from other donors' samples.

The chain is built from TRBV7-9 and TRBJ1-5; D perhaps matches TRBD1 (6 bases). V lost 5 bases to trimming and J lost 4 bases, with 18 bases between them. The CDR3 consists of 16 residues. Per the germline V gene, CDR1 is SEHNR and CDR2 is FQNEAQ (reference sequence). The CDR3 region has the DNA TGTGCCAGCAGCCTAGGGGGGTACGGGAGAAATCAGCCCCAGCATTTT. It codes for CASSLGGYGRNQPQHF.

V and J are TRBV10-3 and TRBJ2-6, with D possibly matching TRBD2 (6 bases). The germline gives CDR1 ENHRY, CDR2 SYGVKD. The CDR3 consists of 17 residues. The V end lost 6 bases, the J end lost 0 bases, and 15 bases lay between the germline ends. As DNA, the CDR3 is TGTGCCATCAGGAAATGGGACTCCAGCTCTGGGGCCAACGTCCTGACTTTC. It translates to CAIRKWDSSSGANVLTF.

V and J are TRBV5-5 and TRBJ1-1, with D uncertain. Germline CDR1 and CDR2: SGHKS and YYEKEE (reference sequence). The CDR3 runs 15 residues. The V end was cut by 0 bases, the J end by 1 base, with 10 bases between. The CDR3 DNA is TGTGCCAGCAGCTTGGATGGGAATGCGAACACTGAAGCTTTCTTT. Protein sequence: CASSLDGNANTEAFF.

The table lists this clonotype with a few counts. V gene TRBV29-1 combines with J gene TRBJ1-2, with a possible D match to TRBD1 (5 bases). CDR3 length: 13 residues. With 0 bases removed from V and 6 bases from J, the gap between germline ends came to 11 bases. The germline gives CDR1 SQVTM, CDR2 ANQGSEA. The chain's CDR3 is CSVEDADTNGYTF. The CDR3, as DNA: TGCAGCGTTGAAGATGCGGACACCAATGGCTACACCTTC.

Only a few counts were recorded for this clonotype. J is TRBJ2-1 and V is TRBV19; 12 bases are shared with TRBD2. This CDR3 has 15 residues. The germline V gene encodes CDR1 LNHDA and CDR2 SQIVND (reference sequence). The trim removed 3 bases at V and 7 bases at J, leaving 4 bases unmatched. CDR3 region: CASSITSGGRNEQFF. The CDR3 DNA reads as TGTGCCAGTAGTATCACTAGCGGGGGGAGAAATGAGCAGTTCTTC.

This clonotype was observed a few times. The chain has TRBV27 and TRBJ2-7; 7 bases agree with TRBD1. V dropped 5 bases and J dropped 0; count of bases not matched to a gene: 13. Per the germline V gene, CDR1 is MNHEY and CDR2 is SMNVEV (reference sequence). This CDR3 is built from 17 residues. In DNA form, the CDR3 reads TGTGCCAGCAGTCCCCACCCCGGGACAGACGACTCCTACGAGCAGTACGTC. It codes for CASSPHPGTDDSYEQYV.

The V and J genes are TRBV6-2 or TRBV6-3 and TRBJ1-1, with 7 positions matching TRBD1. With 6 bases clipped from V and 6 bases from J, the junction kept 7 bases outside the gene matches. The CDR3 is 13 residues long. Germline assignment: CDR1 MNHEY and CDR2 SVGEGT. Here the CDR3 DNA reads TGTGCCAGCAGCACGGACAGGTCCCCTGAAGCTTTCTTT. It translates to CASSTDRSPEAFF.

The chain carries TRBV2 and TRBJ1-1, with D hard to call. The germline gives CDR1 SNHLY, CDR2 FYNNEI. This CDR3 comprises 13 residues. The V end was cut by 6 bases, the J end by 1 base, with 9 bases between. CDR3 protein: CASRIPKNTEAFF. CDR3 in DNA: TGTGCCAGCAGAATCCCCAAGAACACTGAAGCTTTCTTT. Drawing the rest from reference TRBV2 and TRBJ1-1, the complete variable domain is EPEVTQTPSHQVTQMGQEVILRCVPISNHLYFYWYRQILGQKVEFLVSFYNNEISEKSEIFDDQFSVERPDGSNFTLKIRSTKLEDSAMYFCASRIPKNTEAFFGQGTRLTVV.

This clonotype was observed at least ten times. V is TRBV12-3 or TRBV12-4 and J is TRBJ2-3; 11 bases align to TRBD2. The J segment lost 1 base and the V segment lost 7 bases, leaving 4 bases of the junction unmatched. This CDR3 comprises 15 residues. The CDR3 region has the DNA TGTGCCAGCACTAAACTAGCGGGGGGCACAGATACGCAGTATTTT. The encoded protein is CASTKLAGGTDTQYF.

The rearrangement links TRBV20-1 to TRBJ2-6, with D perhaps matching TRBD2 (6 bases). The germline V gene encodes CDR1 DFQATT and CDR2 SNEGSKA (reference sequence). The ends were cut back, 1 base at V and 1 base at J, with 8 bases in the middle. This CDR3 contains 15 residues. The CDR3 protein is CSARVGGSGANVLTF. The CDR3 DNA is TGCAGTGCTAGAGTGGGGGGTTCTGGGGCCAACGTCCTGACTTTC.

This clonotype was counted only a few times. The chain is built from TRBV6-2 or TRBV6-3 and TRBJ2-1; D may be TRBD1 (6 bases). The V end lost 2 bases, the J end lost 8 bases, and 25 bases lay between the germline ends. This CDR3 is built from 18 residues. Germline V gene data show CDR1 as MNHEY and CDR2 as SVGEGT. The CDR3 sequence is CASSYAPTGTTRGDEQFF. CDR3 nucleotide sequence: TGTGCCAGCAGTTACGCTCCTACAGGGACGACACGGGGCGATGAGCAGTTCTTC.

This clonotype has just a few counts. The V and J genes are TRBV12-3 or TRBV12-4 and TRBJ2-7; TRBD1 agrees at 7 bases. V dropped 6 bases and J dropped 6; count of bases not matched to a gene: 5. The CDR3 runs to 12 residues. The CDR3 DNA reads TGTGCCAGCAGCCCCACAGGGGCCGAGCAGTACGTC. It is translated as CASSPTGAEQYV.

V is TRBV27 and J is TRBJ2-3; TRBD1 matches at 7 bases. The length of the CDR3 is 14 residues. Germline CDR1 is MNHEY and CDR2 is SMNVEV (reference sequence). V lost 7 bases and J lost 3; bases outside the gene matches: 7. CDR3 amino acids: CASTVSGGTDTQYF. In DNA form, the CDR3 reads TGTGCCAGCACCGTATCAGGGGGAACAGATACGCAGTATTTT.

In this sample, this clonotype turned up many times. The rearrangement joins TRBV7-6 to TRBJ2-1, with D possibly TRBD2 on 5 matching bases. CDR1 is SGHVS, CDR2 FNYEAQ, per germline. V dropped 5 bases and J dropped 1 base, with 18 bases sitting between them. The CDR3 extends over 17 amino acids. The CDR3 sequence: CASSLTRSTISYNEQFF. The CDR3 DNA sequence: TGTGCCAGCAGCCTAACTAGGTCAACCATTTCCTACAATGAGCAGTTCTTC.

This clonotype was seen only once. The genes are TRBV10-3 and TRBJ2-6; D unresolved. Between the trimmed V and J ends, which lost 4 bases and 0 bases, there was a span of 10 bases. This CDR3 spans 16 amino acids. Looked up from germline, CDR1 is ENHRY and CDR2 is SYGVKD. This chain's CDR3 is CAISVRAGSGANVLTF. The CDR3 bases are TGTGCCATCAGTGTAAGGGCAGGCTCTGGGGCCAACGTCCTGACTTTC.

The sample holds many counts of this clonotype. The gene calls are TRBV25-1 and TRBJ2-1, with TRBD2 matching 7 bases. The germline CDR1 and CDR2 sequences are MGHDK and SYGVNS. The length of the CDR3 is 11 residues. Germline trimming cut 5 bases from V and 10 bases from J; bases unmatched to any gene: 2. The CDR3: CASSWGGEQFF. The CDR3 coding sequence is TGTGCCAGCAGTTGGGGAGGGGAGCAGTTCTTC.

This clonotype came up a few times. The chain couples TRBV2 to TRBJ2-7, with unresolved D. Deletions cut 4 bases from V and 3 bases from J, with 10 bases between. Germline CDR1 and CDR2: SNHLY and FYNNEI. CDR3 length equals 13 residues. In DNA, the CDR3 is TGTGCCAGCAGTGTGGTGCAAAACTACGAGCAGTACGTC. Amino acid sequence: CASSVVQNYEQYV.

This sequence joins TRBV6-5 and TRBJ2-2; D possibly corresponds to TRBD1 (6 bases). This CDR3 has 16 amino acids. Germline CDR1 and CDR2: MNHEY and SVGAGI. Trimming left V 7 bases short and J 0 bases short, with 15 bases between. The CDR3 loop is CASTQVGTPNTGELFF. Written as DNA, the CDR3 is TGTGCCAGCACCCAAGTAGGGACACCGAACACCGGGGAGCTGTTTTTT.

The chain employs TRBV4-1 and TRBJ2-7; 9 nucleotides align to TRBD2. From germline, CDR1 is MGHRA and CDR2 YSYEKL. The trim removed 0 bases at V and 3 bases at J, leaving 6 bases unmatched. This CDR3 comprises 16 residues. The CDR3: CASSQDVAGVNYEQYF. CDR3 nucleotides: TGCGCCAGCAGCCAAGATGTAGCGGGGGTTAACTACGAGCAGTACTTC.

In its sample, this clonotype was seen many times. J is TRBJ1-1 and V is TRBV19; weak D call: TRBD1 (5 bases). The CDR3 spans 15 residues. Deletions cut 3 bases from V and 5 bases from J, with 16 bases between. CDR1 is LNHDA and CDR2 is SQIVND in the germline V gene (reference sequence). The CDR3 loop is CASSMIGDARTEAFF. In nucleotides, the CDR3 is TGTGCCAGTAGTATGATTGGGGACGCCCGTACTGAAGCTTTCTTT.

This chain connects TRBV27 to TRBJ1-6; D unclear. The CDR3 has 14 amino acids. Germline V gene lookup returns CDR1 MNHEY and CDR2 SMNVEV (reference sequence). Trimming removed 3 bases from V and 10 bases from J, with 13 bases in between. The CDR3: CASSFGQSQSPLHF. The CDR3 nucleotides are TGTGCCAGCAGTTTCGGTCAATCACAGTCACCCCTCCACTTT.